Below, 6 T cell receptor beta chains from the same sample are listed, as sequenced in a study. TCRdb re-derived calls from the RT-PCR reads in MiXCR, one entry per CDR3 protein. The table records almost 700,000 distinct CDR3 sequences, 14% of them present only once. The specimen was memory CD4+ T cells from blood. The receptors come from a female donor in good health, serving as a healthy control.

This clonotype was seen at least ten times. At one boundary the junction diverges from the germline segment, which might be a read error. The chain employs TRBV20-1 and TRBJ2-7; TRBD2 aligns across 9 bases. CDR1 and CDR2 (germline): DFQATT, SNEGSKA (reference sequence). The CDR3 loop spans 13 amino acids. CDR3 region: CSARETGSGLADF. For the CDR3, the DNA is TGCAGTGCTAGAGAGACAGGATCGGGACTAGCCGACTTC.

The chain joins TRBV5-1 to TRBJ2-3, with a weak D call TRBD1 (5 bases). V shed 1 base and J shed 0 bases, with 12 bases lying between them. Germline V gene lookup returns CDR1 SGHRS and CDR2 YFSETQ. CDR3 length: 16 residues. The CDR3 region is CASSLSGQGSTDTQYF. CDR3 sequence (DNA): TGCGCCAGCAGCTTGAGTGGGCAGGGAAGCACAGATACGCAGTATTTT.

In its sample, this clonotype was seen a few times. The rearrangement joins TRBV20-1 to TRBJ1-3, with a tentative D call TRBD1 (5 bases). Germline CDR1 reads DFQATT; CDR2 reads SNEGSKA (reference sequence). CDR3 length equals 13 residues. V lost 7 bases to trimming and J lost 8 bases, with 18 bases between them. In nucleotides, the CDR3 is TGCAGTGTCAAGGGGATTTCCCGGGACACCATATATTTT. Protein: CSVKGISRDTIYF.

This clonotype appeared many times. The V and J genes are TRBV29-1 and TRBJ1-5; tentatively, D is TRBD1 (6 bases). The germline V gene encodes CDR1 SQVTM and CDR2 ANQGSEA. Trimming took off 6 bases at V and 4 bases at J, with 13 bases between the two ends. CDR3 size: 13 residues. The CDR3 DNA reads as TGCAGCGTGCTCGGACAGACGAATCAGCCCCAGCATTTT. It specifies CSVLGQTNQPQHF.

The chain carries TRBV13 and TRBJ2-3; possibly TRBD1 for D (5 bases). V lost 5 bases and J lost 1, with 25 bases in between. The CDR3 runs 19 residues. The germline gives CDR1 PRHDT, CDR2 FYEKMQ (reference sequence). The CDR3 loop reads CASSPLPSGASPRTDTQYF. For the CDR3, the DNA is TGTGCCAGCAGCCCACTCCCAAGTGGGGCCTCCCCTCGCACAGATACGCAGTATTTT.

This rearrangement joins TRBV5-6 to TRBJ2-3; 7 nucleotides agree with TRBD2. V trimming: 4 bases; J trimming: 6 bases; junction bases outside the gene matches: 11. Germline V lookup: CDR1 SGHDT, CDR2 YYEEEE. The CDR3 has 15 amino acids. The CDR3 loop is CASSLPGGGGDTQYF. The CDR3, as DNA: TGTGCCAGCAGCCTACCTGGCGGGGGAGGGGATACGCAGTATTTT.